Below, 8 T cell receptor beta chains from the same sample are listed, as sequenced in a study of T cells in Graves' hyperthyroidism and ophthalmopathy. The investigators amplified TCR beta CDR3 regions from RNA transcripts. Primed by the HTBI set, a first-round RT-PCR was run on the TCR CDR3. TCRdb re-called the multiplex PCR reads with MiXCR, one entry per CDR3 protein. Here the sample spans fewer than 700,000 distinct CDR3 sequences, 17% being singletons. The sequenced sample consisted of blood. Receptors were obtained from a young woman with Graves' ophthalmopathy.

This clonotype was found many times. V is TRBV2 and J is TRBJ1-5; 7 nucleotides align to TRBD1. CDR1 and CDR2 from the germline V gene are SNHLY and FYNNEI. This CDR3 contains 14 residues. Trimming took 7 bases from V and 7 from J; bases not matched to a gene: 10. The DNA for the CDR3 is TGTGCCAGCACCTTCGACAGGGCTGGGCAGCCCCAGCATTTT. Its translation: CASTFDRAGQPQHF.

The V gene is TRBV4-3, the J gene TRBJ2-6; D uncertain. Looked up from germline, CDR1 is LGHNA and CDR2 is YSLEER. V shed 2 bases and J shed 0 bases, with 8 bases lying between them. The CDR3 sequence is 16 residues long. Here the CDR3 reads CASSQLWVSGANVLTF. DNA for the CDR3: TGCGCCAGCAGCCAACTCTGGGTCTCTGGGGCCAACGTCCTGACTTTC.

The chain has TRBV19 and TRBJ2-1; 7 bases are shared with TRBD1. V dropped 4 bases and J dropped 0; count of bases not matched to a gene: 3. Germline CDR1 and CDR2: LNHDA and SQIVND (reference sequence). CDR3 size: 15 residues. CDR3 DNA sequence: TGTGCCAGTAGTACACAGGGGAGCTCCTACAATGAGCAGTTCTTC. This gives the protein CASSTQGSSYNEQFF.

This chain connects TRBV2 to TRBJ1-3; TRBD1 agrees at 11 bases. Germline V gives CDR1 SNHLY, CDR2 FYNNEI. V lost 7 bases to trimming and J lost 2 bases; unmatched junction nucleotides: 4. The CDR3 consists of 15 residues. The CDR3, as DNA: TGTGCCAGCAAGCGGGACAGGGGGACTGGAAACACCATATATTTT. Translated, it gives CASKRDRGTGNTIYF.

The rearrangement uses TRBV15 and TRBJ1-3, with D possibly TRBD1 on 5 matching bases. The germline V and J ends were trimmed by 5 bases and 0 bases, with 23 bases remaining between them. Per germline, CDR1 LNHNV and CDR2 YYDKDF (reference sequence). This CDR3 region has 19 residues. The CDR3 DNA reads as TGTGCCACCAGCGGGATGATACCGGGATTGGACAACTCTGGAAACACCATATATTTT. It codes for CATSGMIPGLDNSGNTIYF.

Many counts were recorded for this clonotype. The chain is built from TRBV3-1 and TRBJ2-4; possible D gene TRBD1, 6 bases. Germline V lookup: CDR1 LGHDT, CDR2 YNNKEL (reference sequence). The CDR3 runs 16 residues. Trimming took 0 bases from V and 4 from J, leaving 13 bases between them. CDR3 nucleotide sequence: TGTGCCAGCAGCCAAGAATGGACAGACATTAAAAACATTCAGTACTTC. Amino acids: CASSQEWTDIKNIQYF.

This clonotype was seen a handful of times. The chain couples TRBV12-3 or TRBV12-4 to TRBJ1-1, with 8 bases fitting TRBD1. After removal of 6 bases from V and 1 base from J, the junction contained 7 bases not matched to a gene. This CDR3 is 15 amino acids long. CDR3: CASSPVGTGNTEAFF. In nucleotides, the CDR3 is TGTGCCAGCAGCCCAGTCGGGACAGGGAACACTGAAGCTTTCTTT.

This clonotype has at least ten counts. V is TRBV7-2 and J is TRBJ1-4, with D maybe TRBD1 (6 bases). The germline V gene has CDR1 SGHTA and CDR2 FQGNSA. Trimming stripped 1 base from V and 8 bases from J, with 11 bases between. This CDR3 comprises 14 residues. The DNA for the CDR3 is TGTGCCAGCAGCTTAGGGGGGGGGCGCGAAAAACTGTTTTTT. It specifies CASSLGGGREKLFF.